This T cell receptor (beta chain) was sequenced for a study of blood T cell repertoires in COVID-19. Participants were aged roughly 18 to 89 years from more than 20 US areas. Method: immunoSEQ multiplex PCR; TCRdb's copy keeps in-frame clones and lacks some. The sample has under 300,000 clones, around 90% seen once. The CDR3 spans 14 residues. CDR1 is LNHDA, CDR2 SQIVND, per germline (reference sequence). V gave up 3 bases and J gave up 7 bases, with 13 bases separating them. Material for sequencing was PBMCs or T cells enriched from blood (not recorded which). The TCR was taken from a woman aged 25 to 45 with acute COVID-19. The chain recombines TRBV19 with TRBJ1-5; D perhaps matches TRBD1 (5 bases). Written as DNA, the CDR3 is TGTGCCAGTAGTATCGGGGCAGGGAGGCAGCCCCAGCATTTT. This gives the protein CASSIGAGRQPQHF.